This record covers a single T cell receptor beta chain. The antigen it recognizes is unknown. Per-base quality was not reported, and no clone a single base away is much larger than it. The data originate from a study of CD8 T cells in Susac syndrome (dated by TCRdb to about 2019). General notes on the study: The study used repertoire sequencing to test whether antigen drove CD8+ T cell activation and differentiation in Susac syndrome. The study compared CD8+ T cell repertoire clonality among 11 to 12 healthy donors, roughly 14 Susac syndrome patients and fewer than 19 multiple sclerosis patients.

RNA was extracted with the RNeasy kit and about 0.5 to 1 ug was reverse transcribed using random hexamers. The immunoSEQ multiplex PCR assay, which covers 54 Vbeta and 13 Jbeta segments, was used to amplify TCR beta CDR3 regions. PCR amplification bias was corrected using a synthetic template baseline for primer optimization and computational correction. Under the source paper's analysis protocol: Reads were assigned to V, D and J genes according to IMGT and analyzed in immunoSEQ Analyzer, with only productive sequences retained. Clonality was calculated as one minus the Shannon entropy normalized by log2 of the number of productive unique sequences. Public and private clones were assessed among the 100 most prevalent clones of each patient and control. Clones were defined as Susac-specific if absent from the healthy and MS cohorts, from 900 to 1,300 published viral clones and from other ImmuneACCESS disease sequences. TCRdb applied fastp at Q25 and MiXCR to the public reads, then kept only in-frame beta chains. Rows matching on CDR3 protein sequence are summarized as one entry with the most common DNA and genes. These V and J calls rely on TCRdb rather than the paper's analysis. Recorded for this sample are a few hundred thousand distinct CDR3 sequences; approximately 90% of them occurred a single time. The ten largest clones capture less than 0.15% of the sample.

Trimming leaves V shorter by 2 bases and J shorter by 2 bases, with the junction holding 6 bases beyond the gene matches. Measured from the cysteine to the phenylalanine, the CDR3 is 16 residues long. This entry keeps only the CDR3 DNA: 48 bases, framed from base 1. The germline V gene supplies CDR1 MNHEY and CDR2 SVGAGI. High-throughput TCR beta sequencing profiled peripheral blood CD8+ and CD4+ T cells from healthy donors, Susac syndrome patients and multiple sclerosis patients. The multiple sclerosis controls were treatment-naive patients whose relapsing-remitting disease, either stable or active, fulfilled the revised McDonald criteria. Bulk CD8+ and CD4+ T cells were purified by magnetic negative isolation, whereas CD8+ TEMRA cells were enriched by FACS. Blood was drawn into EDTA tubes, processed within 24 hours, and PBMCs were isolated by density gradient centrifugation. PBMCs intended for TCR sequencing were frozen in liquid nitrogen and were later thawed in a 37 degrees C water bath. The sorted or isolated CD4+, CD8+ and CD8+ TEMRA cells reached a purity of at least 90%.

The investigation overall reported the following: The number of individuals in the TCR sequencing and HLA analysis was recognized as being relatively small.

The chain couples TRBV6-5 to TRBJ2-3; 8 central nucleotides agree with TRBD2. The clonotype comes from a human donor with multiple sclerosis. The sample was CD8+ T cells from PBMCs. This receptor carries the CDR3 CASSYPGGAATDTQYF. The DNA sequence follows: TGTGCCAGCAGTTACCCCGGGGGGGCCGCCACAGATACGCAGTATTTT.